This T cell receptor beta chain derives from a study of T-cell memory formation after mild COVID-19. On the study more broadly: The two donors had largely donor-specific TCR clusters.

Germline CDR1 reads SNHLY; CDR2 reads FYNNEI. Trimming cost V 2 bases and J 3 bases, with 5 bases left between them. This CDR3 region has 13 residues. MiXCR, run by TCRdb on the 5' RACE reads, gives a single entry per CDR3 protein. The data show about 450,000 distinct CDR3 sequences, around a quarter seen once. Material: PBMCs or a T cell subset sorted from them (not recorded which). The clonotype originates from an adult woman who had mild COVID-19 (a few samples of this study predate the infection). Cell type and time point are not known. The chain employs TRBV2 and TRBJ1-5; D is uncertain. The CDR3: CASSENFNQPQHF. The CDR3 nucleotides read TGTGCCAGCAGTGAAAACTTCAATCAGCCCCAGCATTTT.